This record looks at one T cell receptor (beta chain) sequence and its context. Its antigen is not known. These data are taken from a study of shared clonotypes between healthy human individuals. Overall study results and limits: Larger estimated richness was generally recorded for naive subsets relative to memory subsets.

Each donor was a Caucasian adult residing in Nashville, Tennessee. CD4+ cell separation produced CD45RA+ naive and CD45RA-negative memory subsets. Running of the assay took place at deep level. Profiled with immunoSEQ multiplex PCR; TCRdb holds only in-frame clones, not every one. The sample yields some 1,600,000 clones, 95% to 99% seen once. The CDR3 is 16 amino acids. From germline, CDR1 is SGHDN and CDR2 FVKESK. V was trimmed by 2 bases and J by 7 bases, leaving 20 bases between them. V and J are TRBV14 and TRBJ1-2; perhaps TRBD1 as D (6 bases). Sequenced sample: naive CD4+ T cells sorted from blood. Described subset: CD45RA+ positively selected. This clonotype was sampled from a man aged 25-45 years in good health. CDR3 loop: CASSQLKETGPLGYTF. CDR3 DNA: TGTGCCAGCAGCCAATTAAAGGAGACAGGCCCCCTTGGCTACACCTTC.